The 6 T cell receptor beta chains below come from one sample, sequenced in a study of identical twins. TCRdb re-called the 5' RACE reads through MiXCR, storing one row per CDR3 protein. The data hold hundreds of thousands of distinct CDR3 sequences, with 8.6% observed a single time. These data also featured in a second study, about yellow fever vaccine responses in identical twins.

The source material was PBMCs. The receptor source for this set is a woman under 30 in good health.

The chain combines TRBV4-3 with TRBJ2-2; TRBD2 aligns across 13 bases. The germline CDR1 and CDR2 sequences are LGHNA and YSLEER. The CDR3 extends over 16 amino acids. The V and J ends lost 4 bases and 7 bases, in that order; junction bases with no gene match: 6. The DNA of the CDR3 is TGCGCCAGCAGCCCTGGGACTAGCGGGACAATCGGGGAGCTGTTTTTT. Its protein product is CASSPGTSGTIGELFF.

This clonotype appeared a few times. This chain connects TRBV9 to TRBJ1-6; D not certain. Deletions cut 4 bases from V and 0 bases from J, with 11 bases between. Germline V gene data show CDR1 as SGDLS and CDR2 as YYNGEE. The CDR3 covers 16 residues. The CDR3 region is CASSLGWSSYNSPLHF. The CDR3 DNA sequence: TGTGCCAGCAGCCTAGGATGGAGCTCCTATAATTCACCCCTCCACTTT.

The CDR3 sequence is CSARPLLADSYEQYF. The CDR3 DNA reads as TGCAGTGCTCGCCCCCTACTAGCGGACTCCTACGAGCAGTACTTC. V gene TRBV20-1 combines with J gene TRBJ2-7, with 8 bases fitting TRBD2. V lost 5 bases, J lost 0 bases, and 9 bases stayed unmatched. From germline, CDR1 is DFQATT and CDR2 SNEGSKA (reference sequence). There are 15 residues in the CDR3.

The chain carries TRBV5-1 and TRBJ2-5; TRBD1 agrees at 8 bases. V lost 4 bases and J lost 4; bases outside the gene matches: 3. This CDR3 spans 13 amino acids. CDR1 and CDR2 (germline): SGHRS, YFSETQ. The CDR3 region has the DNA TGCGCCAGCAGCATTACAGGGGGAGAGACCCAGTACTTC. This encodes CASSITGGETQYF. The complete variable domain, with remaining parts taken from reference TRBV5-1 and TRBJ2-5, reads KAGVTQTPRYLIKTRGQQVTLSCSPISGHRSVSWYQQTPGQGLQFLFEYFSETQRNKGNFPGRFSGRQFSNSRSEMNVSTLELGDSALYLCASSITGGETQYFGPGTRLLVL.

This clonotype came up many times. The rearrangement uses TRBV4-3 and TRBJ1-2; D is uncertain. Germline CDR1 and CDR2: LGHNA and YSLEER. V lost 0 bases to trimming and J lost 7 bases, with 15 bases between them. This CDR3 is 15 amino acids long. This chain's CDR3 is CASSQDGGLSRGYTF. DNA for the CDR3: TGCGCCAGCAGCCAAGATGGAGGGCTGTCTCGTGGCTACACCTTC.

This clonotype has a handful of counts. CDR3 DNA: TGTGCCATCCGGGGCGGGGATACGCAGTATTTT. Its protein product is CAIRGGDTQYF. This sequence joins TRBV10-3 and TRBJ2-3; either TRBD1 or TRBD2 may fit D (5 bases each). V was clipped by 8 bases and J by 6 bases, with 9 bases between them. Germline V CDR1 and CDR2: ENHRY, SYGVKD. This CDR3 contains 11 residues.